Each of the 5 T cell receptor beta chains below was sequenced from the same sample in a study of OX40 agonist ivuxolimab in advanced cancers. Some clones are missing from TCRdb's copy, which holds only in-frame ones; the method was immunoSEQ multiplex PCR. Found here are tens of thousands of clones, around 90% of them singletons; the top ten hold under 2.5%. Material: CD4+ or CD8+ T cells sorted from blood, obtained in a trial of the OX40 agonist ivuxolimab. The receptors here all came from an adult with an advanced solid tumor such as melanoma, head and neck, liver or kidney cancer.

The rearrangement uses TRBV7-8 and TRBJ1-1, with D possibly TRBD1 on 6 matching bases. Trimming removed 5 bases at V and 6 bases at J, with 10 bases between. The CDR3 is 12 amino acids. The germline CDR1 and CDR2 sequences are SGHVS and FQNEAQ. The CDR3 loop reads CASSQRGAEAFF. Written as DNA, the CDR3 is TGTGCCAGCAGCCAAAGGGGGGCTGAAGCTTTCTTT.

The J gene is TRBJ1-2, the V gene TRBV11-2, with TRBD1 as a possible D gene (5 bases). The germline V gene encodes CDR1 SGHAT and CDR2 FQNNGV. The CDR3 length is 13 residues. With 2 bases removed from V and 6 bases from J, the gap between germline ends came to 10 bases. The CDR3 DNA reads as TGTGCCAGCAGCTTAAAACAGGTACATGGCTACACCTTC. It codes for CASSLKQVHGYTF.

The chain couples TRBV6-5 to TRBJ1-1; D gene ambiguous. The CDR3 runs 14 residues. CDR1 MNHEY and CDR2 SVGAGI come from the germline V gene. The V end lost 2 bases, the J end lost 11 bases, and 18 bases lay between the germline ends. CDR3 sequence: CASSYDKYVGMAFF. The CDR3 nucleotides read TGTGCCAGCAGTTACGATAAATACGTGGGTATGGCTTTCTTT.

The chain couples TRBV27 to TRBJ1-2; D ambiguous. Germline values: CDR1 MNHEY, CDR2 SMNVEV (reference sequence). CDR3 size: 13 residues. Trimming cost V 7 bases and J 5 bases, with 14 bases left between them. The DNA of the CDR3 is TGTGCCAGCACATACTCTCCAGCTTATGGCTACACCTTC. It codes for CASTYSPAYGYTF.

The rearrangement links TRBV6-5 to TRBJ1-2; D is possibly TRBD1 (6 bases). The ends were cut back, 3 bases at V and 7 bases at J, with 15 bases in the middle. This CDR3 has 14 amino acids. In germline, CDR1 is MNHEY, CDR2 SVGAGI. CDR3: CASSYRGGDGGYTF. As DNA, the CDR3 is TGTGCCAGCAGTTATCGAGGGGGTGATGGTGGCTACACCTTC.